The 31 T cell receptor beta chains given below trace back to one sample, sequenced in a study of shared T cell receptors in the human thymus. Libraries were prepared by immunoSEQ multiplex PCR; TCRdb keeps only in-frame clonotypes and omits some of them. The data contain around 730,000 clones, 70% to 90% of them singletons. The data also belong to a second study, concerning human thymus T cells.

The source material was thymocytes. Receptors were obtained from a girl in the first two years of life with a congenital heart defect.

This rearrangement joins TRBV9 to TRBJ1-1, with TRBD1 matching 7 bases. The J segment lost 4 bases and the V segment lost 2 bases, leaving 2 bases of the junction unmatched. Germline CDR1 reads SGDLS; CDR2 reads YYNGEE. The CDR3 totals 13 residues. The DNA of the CDR3 is TGTGCCAGCAGCGTGGACAGGATCACTGAAGCTTTCTTT. This translates into CASSVDRITEAFF.

The rearrangement uses TRBV30 and TRBJ2-7; tentative D call: TRBD1 (5 bases). V lost 2 bases, J lost 1 base, and 9 bases lay in between. This CDR3 spans 13 amino acids. Germline CDR1 is GTSNPN and CDR2 is SVGIG (reference sequence). CDR3: CAWSWTRSYEQYF. The DNA for the CDR3 is TGTGCCTGGAGTTGGACACGATCCTACGAGCAGTACTTC.

This clone was counted between two and nine times. This chain uses TRBV18 with TRBJ1-1; tentatively, D is TRBD1 (5 bases). V was clipped by 2 bases and J by 3 bases, with 13 bases between them. The CDR3 has 15 amino acids. Germline assignment: CDR1 KGHSH and CDR2 LQKENI. CDR3 loop: CASSPSAGRHTEAFF. Here the CDR3 DNA reads TGTGCCAGCTCACCATCGGCAGGGCGACACACTGAAGCTTTCTTT.

The rearrangement links TRBV28 to TRBJ1-1; 8 positions match TRBD1. The germline gives CDR1 MDHEN, CDR2 SYDVKM. The CDR3 totals 12 residues. The V gene end was trimmed by 8 bases and the J gene end by 6 bases; junction bases not matched to a gene: 5. CDR3 amino acids: CASGWTGPEAFF. CDR3 coding DNA: TGTGCCAGCGGGTGGACAGGGCCTGAAGCTTTCTTT.

This clone was seen a few times. The chain joins TRBV15 to TRBJ2-7; 8 positions match TRBD1. Germline V gene sequence: CDR1 LNHNV, CDR2 YYDKDF (reference sequence). This CDR3 is 17 amino acids long. V shed 0 bases and J 3 bases; nucleotides not matched to a gene: 10. CDR3 in amino acids: CATSRDWGRGQFYEQYF. The DNA for the CDR3 is TGTGCCACCAGCAGAGATTGGGGCAGGGGGCAGTTCTACGAGCAGTACTTC.

V is TRBV15 and J is TRBJ2-2; 11 positions match TRBD2. CDR1 and CDR2 from the germline V gene are LNHNV and YYDKDF (reference sequence). V lost 1 base, J lost 4 bases, and 2 bases stayed unmatched. This CDR3 spans 16 amino acids. CDR3 sequence: CATSRGLAGSTGELFF. The CDR3 DNA follows: TGTGCCACCAGCAGAGGACTAGCGGGGAGCACCGGGGAGCTGTTTTTT.

The chain couples TRBV7-6 to TRBJ1-1; TRBD1 might be the D (5 bases). The CDR3 length is 19 residues. V lost 4 bases, J lost 0 bases, and 24 bases lay in between. Germline V gene data show CDR1 as SGHVS and CDR2 as FNYEAQ. The CDR3 loop reads CASSSIGANLNPMNTEAFF. CDR3 sequence (DNA): TGTGCCAGCAGCTCGATAGGGGCCAACTTGAACCCCATGAACACTGAAGCTTTCTTT.

The rearrangement joins TRBV5-1 to TRBJ2-2; D gene unclear. The CDR3 has 17 amino acids. The germline V gene has CDR1 SGHRS and CDR2 YFSETQ. Trimming pared 4 bases from V and 0 bases from J, leaving 16 bases between. This CDR3 reads CASSPTRDGTNTGELFF. In DNA, the CDR3 is TGCGCCAGCAGCCCGACAAGAGACGGTACGAACACCGGGGAGCTGTTTTTT.

The chain recombines TRBV5-5 with TRBJ1-1; 7 positions match TRBD1. J lost 1 base, V lost 3 bases, and 3 bases had no gene match. Germline V gives CDR1 SGHKS, CDR2 YYEKEE (reference sequence). The length of the CDR3 is 14 residues. CDR3 in amino acids: CASSSTGRNTEAFF. DNA of the CDR3: TGTGCCAGCAGCTCGACAGGGCGGAACACTGAAGCTTTCTTT.

The table lists this clone with a count of one. The chain links TRBV19 to TRBJ1-5, with D unresolved. V dropped 6 bases and J dropped 8 bases, with 23 bases sitting between them. CDR3 size: 16 residues. The germline V gene has CDR1 LNHDA and CDR2 SQIVND (reference sequence). For the CDR3, the DNA is TGTGCCAGTAGAACCTTACGATTACTTTTCCTGGAGCCCCAGCATTTT. The encoded protein is CASRTLRLLFLEPQHF. Together with reference TRBV19 and TRBJ1-5, the CDR3 gives the full variable domain: DGGITQSPKYLFRKEGQNVTLSCEQNLNHDAMYWYRQDPGQGLRLIYYSQIVNDFQKGDIAEGYSVSREKKESFPLTVTSAQKNPTAFYLCASRTLRLLFLEPQHFGDGTRLSIL.

This clone was seen just once. The chain uses TRBV5-1 and TRBJ2-3; D perhaps matches TRBD1 (6 bases). The CDR3 is made up of 16 amino acids. Germline CDR1 SGHRS, CDR2 YFSETQ. V was clipped by 4 bases and J by 2 bases, with 17 bases between them. CDR3 coding DNA: TGCGCCAGCAGCCCGCCCGGGACACCTCCCACAGATACGCAGTATTTT. Amino acid sequence: CASSPPGTPPTDTQYF.

In this sample, this clone turned up a few times. The V call is TRBV5-6, the J call TRBJ1-2, with TRBD1 as a possible D gene (5 bases). The CDR3 contains 17 residues. Deletions cut 4 bases from V and 2 bases from J, with 21 bases between. Germline loops: CDR1 SGHDT, CDR2 YYEEEE. The chain's CDR3 is CASSTGSFARGNYGYTF. DNA for the CDR3: TGTGCCAGCAGCACCGGGAGCTTTGCCCGGGGGAACTATGGCTACACCTTC.

The V call is TRBV4-3, the J call TRBJ1-5; D is ambiguous. Trimming removed 1 base from V and 7 bases from J, with 14 bases in between. Looked up from germline, CDR1 is LGHNA and CDR2 is YSLEER. The CDR3 is 15 amino acids. CDR3 in amino acids: CASSQVYPSQQPQHF. In DNA form, the CDR3 reads TGCGCCAGCAGCCAAGTATATCCCTCTCAGCAGCCCCAGCATTTT.

The rearrangement joins TRBV27 to TRBJ2-2; D is ambiguous. The V end was cut by 4 bases, the J end by 7 bases, with 4 bases between. This CDR3 has 11 amino acids. Germline V lookup: CDR1 MNHEY, CDR2 SMNVEV (reference sequence). The CDR3 protein is CASSSHGELFF. The CDR3 DNA sequence: TGTGCCAGCAGTTCACACGGGGAGCTGTTTTTT.

This clone was seen more than once but under ten times. V and J are TRBV10-3 and TRBJ2-7; D ambiguous. CDR1 ENHRY and CDR2 SYGVKD come from the germline V gene. The CDR3 consists of 15 residues. The germline V and J ends were trimmed by 2 bases and 0 bases, with 11 bases remaining between them. The CDR3 loop is CAISERSPGSYEQYF. CDR3 sequence (DNA): TGTGCCATCAGTGAGCGGTCGCCAGGCTCCTACGAGCAGTACTTC.

The rearrangement links TRBV11-3 to TRBJ2-7; possibly TRBD2 for D (6 bases). Trimming removed 1 base from V and 4 bases from J, with 8 bases in between. Germline CDR1 reads SGHNT; CDR2 reads YENEEA. The CDR3 runs 13 residues. The CDR3 protein is CASSLGGVYEQYF. The CDR3 nucleotides read TGTGCCAGCAGCTTAGGCGGGGTATACGAGCAGTACTTC.

The V gene is TRBV27, the J gene TRBJ2-5, with D perhaps TRBD2 (6 bases). This CDR3 has 15 amino acids. The V and J ends lost 7 bases and 1 base respectively, with 16 bases between them. Germline values: CDR1 MNHEY, CDR2 SMNVEV (reference sequence). CDR3: CASTIHSGTQETQYF. The DNA of the CDR3 is TGTGCCAGCACTATACATAGCGGAACCCAAGAGACCCAGTACTTC.

The chain has TRBV5-1 and TRBJ1-3; no firm D call. Trimming shortened V by 4 bases and J by 7 bases, and 12 bases separated the two germline ends. CDR1 is SGHRS, CDR2 YFSETQ, per germline. The CDR3 contains 13 residues. CDR3 sequence reads: CASSTGGRNTIYF. In DNA, the CDR3 is TGCGCCAGCAGCACTGGAGGGAGGAACACCATATATTTT.

This sequence joins TRBV5-6 and TRBJ1-2; 8 bases line up with TRBD1. Germline trimming cut 4 bases from V and 0 bases from J; bases unmatched to any gene: 5. Germline CDR1 reads SGHDT; CDR2 reads YYEEEE. The CDR3 covers 15 residues. Here the CDR3 DNA reads TGTGCCAGCAGCAAGGACAGGGCTTCTAACTATGGCTACACCTTC. Its protein is CASSKDRASNYGYTF.

V is TRBV27 and J is TRBJ1-1; TRBD1 aligns across 10 bases. V shed 9 bases and J 1 base; nucleotides not matched to a gene: 11. This CDR3 contains 16 residues. Germline V gene lookup returns CDR1 MNHEY and CDR2 SMNVEV (reference sequence). This CDR3 is CASRQGAGNENTEAFF. The CDR3 DNA reads as TGTGCCAGTAGACAGGGGGCGGGAAATGAGAACACTGAAGCTTTCTTT.

The V gene is TRBV9, the J gene TRBJ2-1; TRBD2 aligns across 13 bases. The CDR3 has 20 amino acids. CDR1 and CDR2 from the germline V gene are SGDLS and YYNGEE. J gave up 1 base and V 0 bases, and 10 bases lay outside the gene matches. This CDR3 is CASSVAPTSGGASSYNEQFF. CDR3 DNA sequence: TGTGCCAGCAGCGTAGCTCCTACTAGCGGGGGGGCCAGTTCCTACAATGAGCAGTTCTTC.

The rearrangement links TRBV5-3 to TRBJ2-7; 9 positions agree with TRBD2. TRBV5-3 is an open reading frame, and its role is uncertain. The J segment lost 3 bases and the V segment lost 3 bases, leaving 4 bases of the junction unmatched. The CDR3 is 14 residues long. This chain's CDR3 is CARSSTSGFYEQYF. DNA of the CDR3: TGTGCCAGAAGCTCAACTAGCGGGTTCTACGAGCAGTACTTC.

The V and J genes are TRBV11-2 and TRBJ2-7, with 10 bases identical to TRBD1. This CDR3 comprises 14 residues. Germline V gene data show CDR1 as SGHAT and CDR2 as FQNNGV. Unmatched junction bases numbered 4, after V lost 5 bases and J lost 3 bases. The CDR3, as DNA: TGTGCCAGCAGCGAGAGGACAGGGGGCTACGAGCAGTACTTC. It is translated as CASSERTGGYEQYF.

The rearrangement links TRBV19 to TRBJ1-5; 8 nucleotides align to TRBD1. The CDR3 has 15 residues. CDR1 LNHDA and CDR2 SQIVND come from the germline V gene (reference sequence). V dropped 6 bases and J dropped 0; count of bases not matched to a gene: 4. CDR3 amino acids: CASRSGQDSNQPQHF. The CDR3, as DNA: TGTGCCAGTAGATCGGGACAGGATAGCAATCAGCCCCAGCATTTT.

The V and J genes are TRBV5-1 and TRBJ1-2; D remains ambiguous. The CDR3 is 16 residues long. CDR1 is SGHRS, CDR2 YFSETQ, per germline. Deletions cut 1 base from V and 6 bases from J, with 19 bases between. CDR3 region: CASSLSDKGERDGYTF. CDR3 DNA: TGCGCCAGCAGCTTGAGCGACAAGGGAGAACGAGATGGCTACACCTTC.

The chain uses TRBV4-1 and TRBJ2-3, with D maybe TRBD1 (6 bases). The CDR3 spans 15 residues. CDR1 is MGHRA, CDR2 YSYEKL, per germline. Trimming cost V 0 bases and J 0 bases, with 7 bases left between them. This chain's CDR3 is CASSQDQGSTDTQYF. In DNA form, the CDR3 reads TGCGCCAGCAGCCAAGATCAGGGGAGCACAGATACGCAGTATTTT.

This clone was seen a single time. The V gene is TRBV15, the J gene TRBJ1-1, with TRBD1 identical over 8 bases. Germline lookup yields CDR1 LNHNV and CDR2 YYDKDF (reference sequence). CDR3 length: 15 amino acids. Unmatched junction bases numbered 7, after V lost 7 bases and J lost 0 bases. In DNA, the CDR3 is TGTGCCACCAACCCCTCAGGGGGCATGAACACTGAAGCTTTCTTT. This encodes CATNPSGGMNTEAFF. Complete variable domain (other parts from reference TRBV15 and TRBJ1-1): DAMVIQNPRYQVTQFGKPVTLSCSQTLNHNVMYWYQQKSSQAPKLLFHYYDKDFNNEADTPDNFQSRRPNTSFCFLDIRSPGLGDTAMYLCATNPSGGMNTEAFFGQGTRLTVV.

The chain combines TRBV7-9 with TRBJ2-5, with 9 bases matching TRBD1. From germline, CDR1 is SEHNR and CDR2 FQNEAQ (reference sequence). V dropped 3 bases and J dropped 6; count of bases not matched to a gene: 14. CDR3 length: 17 residues. CDR3 residues: CASSFTFDRGMGKTQYF. As DNA, the CDR3 is TGTGCCAGCAGCTTCACTTTCGACAGGGGGATGGGGAAGACCCAGTACTTC.

This clone was seen more than once but under ten times. V usage is TRBV19 and J usage is TRBJ2-7; D not certain. CDR1 is LNHDA and CDR2 is SQIVND in the germline V gene (reference sequence). V was shortened by 3 bases and J by 0 bases, with 6 bases between the two germline ends. CDR3 length: 13 residues. CDR3 residues: CASSIESSYEQYF. In nucleotides, the CDR3 is TGTGCCAGTAGTATCGAGAGCTCCTACGAGCAGTACTTC.

The chain is built from TRBV27 and TRBJ1-1; possible D gene TRBD1, 5 bases. The germline CDR1 and CDR2 sequences are MNHEY and SMNVEV (reference sequence). The CDR3 totals 17 residues. Trimming took off 4 bases at V and 4 bases at J, with 22 bases between the two ends. The CDR3 sequence is CASSSGQGARGSTEAFF. The CDR3 nucleotides read TGTGCCAGCAGTTCGGGTCAGGGTGCAAGGGGAAGCACTGAAGCTTTCTTT.

The rearrangement links TRBV29-1 to TRBJ2-3, with D perhaps matching TRBD2 (7 bases). Germline CDR1 is SQVTM and CDR2 is ANQGSEA. The ends were cut back, 6 bases at V and 2 bases at J, with 18 bases in the middle. The CDR3 consists of 15 residues. CDR3 in DNA: TGCAGCGTCCCCATAGGGGGGGGGCACACAGATACGCAGTATTTT. Its protein product is CSVPIGGGHTDTQYF.